The clone carrying this T cell receptor (beta chain) was seen more than once but under ten times. This record comes from a study of patients and donors after allogeneic stem cell transplantation. TCRdb recomputed calls from the RT-PCR reads with MiXCR, one row per CDR3 protein. The table has about 960,000 distinct CDR3 sequences, about a sixth seen once; the top ten hold 5% to 6.5%. CDR3 length: 13 residues. Looked up from germline, CDR1 is LGHNA and CDR2 is YSLEER. Trimming took 4 bases from V and 10 from J; bases not matched to a gene: 6. This sequence was found in a human donor who was either an allogeneic HSCT recipient or a stem cell or donor lymphocyte infusion donor (not recorded which). It is not recorded whose cells these are; they may come from a transplant donor. Sequences were obtained from blood, either unsorted or a sorted T cell fraction (not recorded which). J is TRBJ2-3 and V is TRBV4-3, with 9 nucleotides matching TRBD2. For the CDR3, the DNA is TGCGCCAGCAGCCCCTGGACTAGCGCGGCGCAGTATTTT. Amino acid sequence: CASSPWTSAAQYF.